Shown below are 6 T cell receptor beta chains from a single sample sequenced in a study of T cells after yellow fever vaccination. TCRdb reanalysed the 5' RACE reads using MiXCR and keeps one entry per CDR3 protein. The repertoire consists of 250,000 to 400,000 distinct CDR3 sequences, with 3.5% to 5% occurring once and the leading ten covering just under 20%. The source was PBMCs, collected 15 days after the yellow fever booster vaccination. Receptors were obtained from a man younger than 30 who received the YFV17D yellow fever vaccine.

The chain uses TRBV4-3 and TRBJ1-3; D is possibly TRBD1 (5 bases). CDR1 LGHNA and CDR2 YSLEER come from the germline V gene. The CDR3 spans 17 residues. The germline V and J ends were trimmed by 4 bases and 0 bases, with 16 bases remaining between them. CDR3 DNA sequence: TGCGCCAGCAGCCCCGGGGACGGATTACTCTCTGGAAACACCATATATTTT. This sequence encodes CASSPGDGLLSGNTIYF.

This chain uses TRBV23-1 with TRBJ2-1, with 8 positions matching TRBD1. TRBV23-1 is assigned to the ORF class and has an uncertain function. This CDR3 has 15 amino acids. The ends lost 0 bases at V and 3 bases at J; junction bases unmatched: 1. CDR3 amino acids: CASSQSDRGYNEQFF. CDR3 nucleotides: TGCGCCAGCAGTCAATCTGACAGGGGCTACAATGAGCAGTTCTTC.

The rearrangement links TRBV19 to TRBJ2-3; TRBD1 aligns across 8 bases. There are 14 residues in the CDR3. CDR1 is LNHDA and CDR2 is SQIVND in the germline V gene (reference sequence). V shed 3 bases and J 5 bases; nucleotides not matched to a gene: 4. The CDR3 here is CASSIQGAIDTQYF. The CDR3 coding sequence is TGTGCCAGTAGTATTCAGGGGGCTATAGATACGCAGTATTTT.

The rearrangement links TRBV20-1 to TRBJ2-7, with D perhaps given as TRBD1 or TRBD2 (5 bases each). The CDR3 spans 13 residues. The germline V gene has CDR1 DFQATT and CDR2 SNEGSKA (reference sequence). V lost 3 bases to trimming and J lost 9 bases, with 18 bases between them. The CDR3: CSASRDGVSLQYF. The CDR3 nucleotides read TGCAGTGCTAGTCGGGACGGCGTGAGTCTGCAGTACTTC.

The chain uses TRBV12-3 or TRBV12-4 and TRBJ1-5; D might be TRBD1 (6 bases). The CDR3 loop spans 12 amino acids. Deletions cut 6 bases from V and 8 bases from J, with 11 bases between. The CDR3, as DNA: TGTGCCAGCAGCTATGGGGGCGAGCCCCAGCATTTT. Translation: CASSYGGEPQHF.

The table lists this clonotype with many counts. This chain connects TRBV5-1 to TRBJ2-7; the match to TRBD2 covers 10 bases. Looked up from germline, CDR1 is SGHRS and CDR2 is YFSETQ. V lost 5 bases and J lost 7; bases outside the gene matches: 9. CDR3 length: 14 amino acids. This chain's CDR3 is CASSERAGGREQYF. Here the CDR3 DNA reads TGCGCCAGCAGTGAACGAGCGGGGGGGCGTGAGCAGTACTTC. Looking up the rest from reference TRBV5-1 and TRBJ2-7 gives the full variable domain: KAGVTQTPRYLIKTRGQQVTLSCSPISGHRSVSWYQQTPGQGLQFLFEYFSETQRNKGNFPGRFSGRQFSNSRSEMNVSTLELGDSALYLCASSERAGGREQYFGPGTRLTVT.